Listed here are 21 T cell receptor beta chains from one sample, sequenced in a study of early T cells in non-severe SARS-CoV-2 infection. TCRdb re-derived calls from the 5' RACE reads in MiXCR, one entry per CDR3 protein. The profile shows roughly 57,000 distinct CDR3 sequences, 12% of them singletons. The sequenced sample consisted of whole blood. The receptors shown here come from an adult who was a healthcare worker with PCR-confirmed SARS-CoV-2 infection or an uninfected control (not recorded which).

This clonotype occurred many times. This chain uses TRBV7-2 with TRBJ2-5; D possibly uses TRBD1 or TRBD2 (6 bases each). Germline lookup yields CDR1 SGHTA and CDR2 FQGNSA. V lost 2 bases and J 5 bases, leaving 12 bases between the germline ends. The CDR3 has 14 residues. CDR3 sequence (DNA): TGTGCCAGCAGCTTAAGGGGGGCTCGGGAGACCCAGTACTTC. Its translation is CASSLRGARETQYF.

The table lists this clonotype with many counts. The rearrangement uses TRBV7-8 and TRBJ2-4; no firm D call. V lost 1 base and J lost 3, with 7 bases in between. Germline V gene data show CDR1 as SGHVS and CDR2 as FQNEAQ. The CDR3 extends over 14 amino acids. This chain's CDR3 is CASSLGSGKNIQYF. CDR3 nucleotides: TGTGCCAGCAGCTTAGGGTCGGGCAAAAACATTCAGTACTTC. The entire variable domain, with the rest obtained from reference TRBV7-8 and TRBJ2-4, is as follows: GAGVSQSPRYKVAKRGQDVALRCDPISGHVSLFWYQQALGQGPEFLTYFQNEAQLDKSGLPSDRFFAERPEGSVSTLKIQRTQQEDSAVYLCASSLGSGKNIQYFGAGTRLSVL.

In its sample, this clonotype was seen many times. The chain combines TRBV7-6 with TRBJ2-7; D is possibly TRBD2 (7 bases). Germline V gene data show CDR1 as SGHVS and CDR2 as FNYEAQ. Trimming took 3 bases from V and 7 from J, leaving 16 bases between them. The CDR3 spans 14 residues. The CDR3, as DNA: TGTGCCAGCAGCTTTTCGGAGAGGGGGGGAGAGCAGTACTTC. This codes for CASSFSERGGEQYF.

This clonotype counts as medium-sized. The chain joins TRBV15 to TRBJ1-2, with D possibly matching TRBD1 (5 bases). The CDR3 is 15 residues long. Germline V lookup: CDR1 LNHNV, CDR2 YYDKDF (reference sequence). Trimming stripped 3 bases from V and 4 bases from J, with 15 bases between. The CDR3 sequence is CATSSGRGPTYGYTF. DNA of the CDR3: TGTGCCACCAGCAGTGGACGGGGACCTACCTATGGCTACACCTTC.

This clonotype was observed a handful of times. The rearrangement uses TRBV20-1 and TRBJ2-5; D not certain. The ends were cut back, 1 base at V and 5 bases at J, with 8 bases in the middle. Germline-derived CDR1 and CDR2 are DFQATT and SNEGSKA (reference sequence). This CDR3 has 12 residues. CDR3 DNA: TGCAGTGCTAGAGCGGCCGGGGAGACCCAGTACTTC. Translated: CSARAAGETQYF.

This clonotype was counted at least ten times. This chain uses TRBV20-1 with TRBJ2-2; no firm D call. The V and J ends lost 1 base and 5 bases respectively, with 5 bases between them. Per germline, CDR1 DFQATT and CDR2 SNEGSKA (reference sequence). CDR3 size: 12 residues. CDR3 protein: CSARGDTGELFF. In DNA form, the CDR3 reads TGCAGTGCTAGAGGGGATACCGGGGAGCTGTTTTTT.

This clonotype was recorded a few times. CDR3 nucleotide sequence: TGTGCCAGCAGTGATTCATTAGACATCGCCCCACGAGCTTTCTTT. Translating gives CASSDSLDIAPRAFF. The rearrangement joins TRBV2 to TRBJ1-1, with unresolved D. The CDR3 length is 15 residues. V lost 3 bases and J lost 10, with 21 bases in between. Germline V lookup: CDR1 SNHLY, CDR2 FYNNEI.

The table lists this clonotype with many counts. V is TRBV19 and J is TRBJ1-2; TRBD1 might be the D (5 bases). The CDR3 sequence is 16 residues long. Trimming pared 6 bases from V and 4 bases from J, leaving 21 bases between. Germline CDR1 reads LNHDA; CDR2 reads SQIVND (reference sequence). The CDR3 spells CASRRNRDDLSYGYTF. The CDR3 nucleotides read TGTGCCAGTAGGCGGAACCGGGACGATTTATCCTATGGCTACACCTTC.

This clonotype was detected only a few times. This sequence joins TRBV20-1 and TRBJ2-7; 11 bases agree with TRBD1. Unmatched junction bases numbered 4, after V lost 3 bases and J lost 3 bases. This CDR3 comprises 14 residues. In germline, CDR1 is DFQATT, CDR2 SNEGSKA (reference sequence). CDR3 sequence: CSASPGTGGYEQYF. The CDR3 coding sequence is TGCAGTGCTAGTCCCGGGACAGGGGGCTACGAGCAGTACTTC.

This chain uses TRBV3-1 with TRBJ1-2, with 7 bases matching TRBD1. There are 15 residues in the CDR3. With V trimmed by 8 bases and J by 0 bases, 9 bases remained unmatched. From germline, CDR1 is LGHDT and CDR2 YNNKEL (reference sequence). The chain's CDR3 is CASRPTGASNYGYTF. The CDR3 DNA is TGTGCCAGCCGACCCACAGGGGCGTCTAACTATGGCTACACCTTC.

This clonotype turned up a few times. The CDR3 loop reads CASRGAGETQYF. The CDR3 coding sequence is TGCGCCAGCAGGGGGGCCGGGGAGACCCAGTACTTC. The chain links TRBV5-1 to TRBJ2-5; a weak D match, TRBD1 (6 bases). The germline gives CDR1 SGHRS, CDR2 YFSETQ. Trimming cost V 5 bases and J 5 bases, with 10 bases left between them. CDR3 length: 12 amino acids.

This clonotype turned up a few times. The CDR3 sequence is CASNRLAGGTDTQYF. CDR3 bases: TGTGCCAGCAACCGACTAGCGGGGGGGACAGATACGCAGTATTTT. The rearrangement joins TRBV6-1 to TRBJ2-3; 14 positions agree with TRBD2. Germline CDR1 MNHNS, CDR2 SASEGT. The CDR3 length is 15 residues. Germline trimming cut 7 bases from V and 3 bases from J; bases unmatched to any gene: 3.

This clonotype was counted ten times or more. The chain employs TRBV9 and TRBJ2-3; perhaps TRBD2 as D (5 bases). V shed 0 bases and J shed 3 bases, with 17 bases lying between them. The CDR3 runs 17 residues. The V gene's germline CDR1 is SGDLS and CDR2 YYNGEE. CDR3 loop: CASSVGRLVGVTDTQYF. The CDR3 DNA follows: TGTGCCAGCAGCGTAGGGAGGCTAGTTGGTGTGACAGATACGCAGTATTTT.

This clonotype appeared many times. The chain is built from TRBV20-1 and TRBJ2-5; 8 bases map to TRBD2. The length of the CDR3 is 15 residues. Germline V CDR1 and CDR2: DFQATT, SNEGSKA (reference sequence). J gave up 5 bases and V 1 base, and 9 bases lay outside the gene matches. CDR3 nucleotides: TGCAGTGCTAGAGCGGCGGGGGGCCGAGGGGAGACCCAGTACTTC. Its protein product is CSARAAGGRGETQYF.

At least ten counts were recorded for this clonotype. The J gene is TRBJ1-4, the V gene TRBV20-1; the D is unclear. Germline V lookup: CDR1 DFQATT, CDR2 SNEGSKA (reference sequence). The CDR3 runs 14 residues. V dropped 1 base and J dropped 0 bases, with 6 bases sitting between them. The CDR3 region is CSARARATNEKLFF. For the CDR3, the DNA is TGCAGTGCTAGAGCGAGAGCAACTAATGAAAAACTGTTTTTT.

The CDR3 DNA reads TGCAGTGCTAGCGCGGGCGCTGGGGCCAACGTCCTGACTTTC. Protein: CSASAGAGANVLTF. The V call is TRBV20-1, the J call TRBJ2-6, with a weak D call TRBD2 (5 bases). This CDR3 region has 14 residues. Trimming stripped 3 bases from V and 2 bases from J, with 8 bases between. Germline lookup yields CDR1 DFQATT and CDR2 SNEGSKA (reference sequence).

This clonotype turned up a few times. The chain joins TRBV3-1 to TRBJ1-2, with D unresolved. V was clipped by 4 bases and J by 7 bases, with 16 bases between them. Germline CDR1 and CDR2: LGHDT and YNNKEL (reference sequence). The CDR3 contains 14 residues. This chain's CDR3 is CASSPTRQEVGYTF. The CDR3, as DNA: TGTGCCAGCAGCCCTACAAGGCAGGAAGTTGGCTACACCTTC.

This chain connects TRBV11-1 to TRBJ1-6; D remains ambiguous. The CDR3 consists of 15 residues. The V end was cut by 5 bases, the J end by 6 bases, with 14 bases between. Germline CDR1 and CDR2: SGHAT and FQDESV (reference sequence). In nucleotides, the CDR3 is TGTGCCAGCAGCCGAACCGGGAGCGTTAATTCACCCCTCCACTTT. It is translated as CASSRTGSVNSPLHF. Complete variable domain (other parts from reference TRBV11-1 and TRBJ1-6): EAEVAQSPRYKITEKSQAVAFWCDPISGHATLYWYRQILGQGPELLVQFQDESVVDDSQLPKDRFSAERLKGVDSTLKIQPAELGDSAMYLCASSRTGSVNSPLHFGNGTRLTVT.

This clonotype occurred many times. J is TRBJ1-1 and V is TRBV20-1; 8 nucleotides align to TRBD1. Per germline, CDR1 DFQATT and CDR2 SNEGSKA (reference sequence). J lost 0 bases, V lost 6 bases, and 6 bases had no gene match. CDR3 length: 14 residues. This chain's CDR3 is CSAPETGVNTEAFF. The CDR3 region has the DNA TGCAGTGCCCCCGAGACAGGGGTGAACACTGAAGCTTTCTTT.

The V and J genes are TRBV11-2 and TRBJ2-1; D call uncertain. With 4 bases removed from V and 5 bases from J, the gap between germline ends came to 12 bases. The CDR3 runs to 14 residues. Germline-derived CDR1 and CDR2 are SGHAT and FQNNGV. The CDR3 sequence is CASSSTIANNEQFF. The CDR3 DNA is TGTGCCAGCAGCTCAACAATAGCAAACAATGAGCAGTTCTTC.

This clonotype was found many times. The chain combines TRBV30 with TRBJ2-3; 9 positions agree with TRBD1. J was trimmed by 5 bases and V by 5 bases; bases with no gene match: 8. Per the germline V gene, CDR1 is GTSNPN and CDR2 is SVGIG (reference sequence). The CDR3 sequence is 14 residues long. The CDR3 protein is CAWGETGGLDTQYF. DNA of the CDR3: TGTGCCTGGGGGGAAACAGGGGGCCTAGATACGCAGTATTTT.